The 6 T cell receptor beta chains below come from one sample, sequenced in a study of tissue T cells after allogeneic stem cell transplantation (dated by TCRdb to the early 2020s). The time point label, read with the paper, signifies: human tissue collected at research (rapid) autopsy. Receptor amplification or capture employed the immunoSEQ multiplex PCR assay. TCRdb retrieved this table from immuneACCESS and kept in-frame rearrangements only. Not all clones are present; in checked studies, unresolved V genes account for under half, and no reason is known for the remainder. In all, the sample holds some 4,000 clones, and around three fifths of those were seen once. The ten top clones hold roughly 30% of the sample. The input for sequencing was tissue from the ileum, taken at autopsy. The receptors here all came from a male donor at least 60 years old with lung cancer.

In nucleotides, the CDR3 is TGTGCCAGCAGAGGGGGTCCCGGAAACACCATATATTTT. It encodes CASRGGPGNTIYF. This chain joins TRBV12-3 or TRBV12-4 and TRBJ1-3, with D maybe TRBD1 (6 bases). This CDR3 is 13 amino acids long. Deletions cut 6 bases from V and 4 bases from J, with 10 bases between.

The chain has TRBV6-5 and TRBJ2-2; D tentatively fits TRBD1 or TRBD2 (5 bases each). The V gene lost 3 bases and the J gene lost 7 bases, with 12 bases spanning the gap. Per germline, CDR1 MNHEY and CDR2 SVGAGI. This CDR3 is 14 amino acids long. CDR3 sequence: CASSYGGLNGELFF. CDR3 sequence (DNA): TGTGCCAGCAGTTATGGGGGATTAAACGGGGAGCTGTTTTTT.

The rearrangement links TRBV19 to TRBJ2-2, with 10 bases matching TRBD1. J was trimmed by 5 bases and V by 5 bases; bases with no gene match: 5. Germline CDR1 is LNHDA and CDR2 is SQIVND (reference sequence). The CDR3 length is 15 residues. As DNA, the CDR3 is TGTGCCAGTAGTTTCGGACAGGGGGGGACCGGGGAGCTGTTTTTT. Translating gives CASSFGQGGTGELFF.

V and J are TRBV19 and TRBJ1-1; D is unclear. CDR1 is LNHDA, CDR2 SQIVND, per germline (reference sequence). The CDR3 has 15 amino acids. Trimming removed 5 bases from V and 3 bases from J, with 16 bases in between. The CDR3 DNA follows: TGTGCCAGTAGTGCAGGACTGAAGAGGGACACTGAAGCTTTCTTT. Translated: CASSAGLKRDTEAFF.

The rearrangement joins TRBV5-1 to TRBJ1-3; no clear D gene. V lost 1 base and J lost 2, with 7 bases in between. The CDR3 runs 14 residues. CDR1 SGHRS and CDR2 YFSETQ come from the germline V gene. The CDR3 nucleotides are TGCGCCAGCAGCTTGATGGGGACTGGAAACACCATATATTTT. This encodes CASSLMGTGNTIYF.

Only a few counts were recorded for this clone. The chain employs TRBV5-1 and TRBJ2-1; D gene uncertain. Between the trimmed V and J ends, which lost 1 base and 6 bases, there was a span of 11 bases. The CDR3 contains 14 residues. From germline, CDR1 is SGHRS and CDR2 YFSETQ. The CDR3 nucleotides are TGCGCCAGCAGCTTGCCTGGACCGACCAATGAGCAGTTCTTC. This translates into CASSLPGPTNEQFF.